Sequencing of this TCR beta chain was carried out in a study of T cell responses to AZD1222 COVID-19 vaccine. Method: immunoSEQ multiplex PCR; TCRdb's copy keeps in-frame clones and lacks some. The table records around 130,000 clones, approximately 88% of them present only once. This CDR3 spans 16 amino acids. J lost 4 bases, V lost 5 bases, and 11 bases had no gene match. Germline V gene lookup returns CDR1 SGHTA and CDR2 FQGNSA. Study-wide findings and caveats: Spike-specific TCR repertoires showed rising breadth and depth after two AZD1222 doses. Unmutated variant regions are reportedly targeted by nearly half of spike-specific TCRs.

A remark on this clone: Its target is unknown.

The sequencing here drew on peripheral blood, taken 28 days after the second AZD1222 dose. This receptor was obtained from an adult who received the AZD1222 COVID-19 vaccine. J is TRBJ2-3 and V is TRBV7-2; TRBD2 matches 8 bases. Here the CDR3 reads CASSPGRGGPADTQYF. As DNA, the CDR3 is TGTGCCAGCAGCCCGGGACGGGGGGGGCCGGCAGATACGCAGTATTTT.